This T cell receptor (beta chain) was recovered during a study of response to subunit inactivated influenza vaccine. CDR1 is DFQATT, CDR2 SNEGSKA, per germline (reference sequence). The J segment lost 2 bases and the V segment lost 1 base, leaving 7 bases of the junction unmatched. There are 18 residues in the CDR3. TCRdb recomputed calls from the RT-PCR reads with MiXCR, one row per CDR3 protein. The repertoire holds 630,000 or so distinct CDR3 sequences, 15% to 19% seen once, with roughly 10% in the top ten. Study-level findings and limits: Authors suggested each seasonal influenza vaccination recruits few new T cells.

To note about this clonotype: Its antigen is still unknown.

The sequences come from PBMCs from blood, collected 11 to 12 days after vaccination. The receptor's source is a man aged 50 to 59 who received an inactivated influenza vaccine. The chain is built from TRBV20-1 and TRBJ2-3; 15 nucleotides align to TRBD2. CDR3 coding DNA: TGCAGTGCTAGAGGAACCGGACTAGCGGGAGGGCACACAGATACGCAGTATTTT. Translated: CSARGTGLAGGHTDTQYF.